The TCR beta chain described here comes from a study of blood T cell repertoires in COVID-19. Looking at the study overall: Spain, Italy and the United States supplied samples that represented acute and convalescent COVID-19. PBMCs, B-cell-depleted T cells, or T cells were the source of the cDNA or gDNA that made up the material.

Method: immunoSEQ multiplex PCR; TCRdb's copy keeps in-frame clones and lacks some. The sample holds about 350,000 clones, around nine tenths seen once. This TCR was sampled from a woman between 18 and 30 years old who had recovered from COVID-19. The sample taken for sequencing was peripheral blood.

CDR3 residues: CASSPRLAGSYNEQFF. DNA of the CDR3: TGTGCCAGCAGTCCCCGACTAGCGGGATCCTACAATGAGCAGTTCTTC. The chain links TRBV6-2 or TRBV6-3 to TRBJ2-1, with TRBD2 identical over 11 bases. The CDR3 has 16 amino acids. CDR1 and CDR2 from the germline V gene are MNHEY and SVGEGT. The V and J ends lost 5 bases and 1 base, in that order; junction bases with no gene match: 4.